The sample holds a few counts of the clone carrying this T cell receptor beta chain. Method: immunoSEQ multiplex PCR; TCRdb's copy keeps in-frame clones and lacks some. This sample has under 550,000 clones, with about 93% found just once. The data were obtained in a study of Ad26.COV2.S vaccination and SARS-CoV-2 variants. Turning to the study itself: Enrollment placed the donor in the COV1001 Ad26.COV2.S trial arm. Into the muscle, Ad26.COV2.S was dosed once or twice, 56 days apart.

The treatment is: some 20 received Ad26.COV2.S at low or high dose, single or two shots; 5 received placebo; per-sample allocation not given. The samples were gathered on day 63 after the first injection of vaccine or placebo. An Ad26 vector was used to express Wuhan-strain SARS-CoV-2 spike as the vaccine. The sequence was collected from a person between 18 and 60 years old who received the Ad26.COV2.S COVID-19 vaccine or a placebo. Sequences were derived from peripheral blood, sampled in a trial of Ad26.COV2.S vaccine versus placebo.

This CDR3 reads CASSSWTSAYEQYF. The CDR3 coding sequence is TGTGCCAGCAGTTCCTGGACTAGCGCCTACGAGCAGTACTTC. The chain combines TRBV6-5 with TRBJ2-7, with 9 bases aligning to TRBD2. There are 14 residues in the CDR3. Germline assignment: CDR1 MNHEY and CDR2 SVGAGI. V was clipped by 4 bases and J by 2 bases; unmatched bases: 3.